Each of the 18 T cell receptor beta chains below was sequenced from the same sample in a study of T cells in Graves' hyperthyroidism and ophthalmopathy. Amplified TCR beta CDR3 regions derived from RNA transcripts. An initial round of RT-PCR targeting the TCR CDR3 relied on the HTBI primer set. MiXCR, run by TCRdb on the multiplex PCR reads, gives a single entry per CDR3 protein. This sample carries over 500,000 distinct CDR3 sequences, about 15% of them seen once, and the ten largest clones take under 20%. Sample: blood. The receptor set was obtained from a woman in her late teens or twenties with Graves' ophthalmopathy.

This clonotype was picked up many times. The V gene is TRBV5-1, the J gene TRBJ2-5; D is uncertain. CDR3 length: 14 residues. V was trimmed by 2 bases and J by 5 bases, leaving 13 bases between them. Germline lookup yields CDR1 SGHRS and CDR2 YFSETQ. For the CDR3, the DNA is TGCGCCAGCAGCTTCGCCAGTAGCAGGGAGACCCAGTACTTC. This translates into CASSFASSRETQYF.

This clonotype was seen at least ten times. The chain links TRBV6-1 to TRBJ1-5; D is uncertain. The CDR3 totals 15 residues. CDR1 and CDR2 from the germline V gene are MNHNS and SASEGT. Trimming stripped 3 bases from V and 0 bases from J, with 9 bases between. As DNA, the CDR3 is TGTGCCAGCAGTGAGGGCACGAATAGCAATCAGCCCCAGCATTTT. Translation: CASSEGTNSNQPQHF.

In regard to this clonotype: A much larger clone lies a single base off, so this may be a read error. The chain employs TRBV9 and TRBJ2-2, with 8 bases lining up with TRBD1. The ends lost 1 base at V and 1 base at J; junction bases unmatched: 6. In germline, CDR1 is SGDLS, CDR2 YYNGEE. There are 17 residues in the CDR3. CDR3 nucleotides: TGTGCCAGCAGCGTAACCAGGACAGGGTTGAACACCGGGGAGCTGTTTTTT. The encoded protein is CASSVTRTGLNTGELFF.

V is TRBV29-1 and J is TRBJ2-4, with 9 bases matching TRBD2. The CDR3 has 15 residues. CDR1 and CDR2 from the germline V gene are SQVTM and ANQGSEA. Trimming at V came to 0 bases and at J to 7 bases, leaving 7 bases not matched to a gene. In DNA, the CDR3 is TGCAGCGTTGAAGATGCAGGGCGGGAGGGCAACATTCAGTACTTC. As protein: CSVEDAGREGNIQYF.

The genes are TRBV4-3 and TRBJ1-4, with 7 bases identical to TRBD1. Per germline, CDR1 LGHNA and CDR2 YSLEER. The CDR3 consists of 16 residues. The V and J ends lost 0 bases and 5 bases, in that order; junction bases with no gene match: 6. The CDR3: CASSQDTGQSNEKLFF. CDR3 nucleotide sequence: TGCGCCAGCAGCCAAGATACGGGACAGTCAAATGAAAAACTGTTTTTT.

There are a few counts of this clonotype. The V call is TRBV5-6, the J call TRBJ2-1; TRBD2 matches 9 bases. The V segment lost 5 bases and the J segment 4 bases; nucleotides outside the gene matches: 4. The germline gives CDR1 SGHDT, CDR2 YYEEEE. The CDR3 is made up of 14 amino acids. CDR3 bases: TGTGCCAGCAGAAGACTAGCGGAATACAATGAGCAGTTCTTC. Protein: CASRRLAEYNEQFF.

This clonotype was seen ten or more times. CDR3 protein: CASSTRTGGNTGELFF. CDR3 coding DNA: TGTGCCAGCAGCACTCGGACAGGGGGGAACACCGGGGAGCTGTTTTTT. The V call is TRBV11-3, the J call TRBJ2-2, with TRBD1 matching over 10 bases. The germline V gene encodes CDR1 SGHNT and CDR2 YENEEA. This CDR3 region has 16 residues. Unmatched junction bases numbered 4, after V lost 5 bases and J lost 1 base.

This sequence joins TRBV11-2 and TRBJ1-4; D perhaps matches TRBD1 (5 bases). Trimming took off 6 bases at V and 0 bases at J, with 17 bases between the two ends. The CDR3 sequence is 17 residues long. Germline CDR1 SGHAT, CDR2 FQNNGV. The CDR3: CASSARQSTATNEKLFF. The CDR3 DNA reads TGTGCCAGCAGTGCACGACAGAGCACTGCAACTAATGAAAAACTGTTTTTT.

This clonotype was observed many times. The chain recombines TRBV2 with TRBJ1-1; D remains unclear. This CDR3 is 14 amino acids long. Germline lookup yields CDR1 SNHLY and CDR2 FYNNEI. V was shortened by 3 bases and J by 0 bases, with 8 bases between the two germline ends. The CDR3 region is CASSDEIMNTEAFF. DNA of the CDR3: TGTGCCAGCAGTGATGAGATCATGAACACTGAAGCTTTCTTT.

The chain is built from TRBV5-1 and TRBJ1-2, with D perhaps matching TRBD1 (5 bases). V was clipped by 5 bases and J by 6 bases, with 14 bases between them. Germline-derived CDR1 and CDR2 are SGHRS and YFSETQ. CDR3 length: 13 amino acids. The CDR3 loop is CASSRGGSHGYTF. Here the CDR3 DNA reads TGCGCCAGCAGTCGTGGGGGGTCGCATGGCTACACCTTC.

This clonotype was found a few times. The chain has TRBV20-1 and TRBJ1-2, with TRBD1 matching 9 bases. With 5 bases clipped from V and 3 bases from J, the junction kept 10 bases outside the gene matches. Germline CDR1 DFQATT, CDR2 SNEGSKA (reference sequence). This CDR3 is 15 amino acids long. The CDR3 is CSAYAGTGFDYGYTF. CDR3 DNA: TGCAGTGCTTATGCCGGGACAGGGTTCGACTATGGCTACACCTTC.

This chain joins TRBV30 and TRBJ1-6, with D maybe TRBD1 (6 bases). CDR1 GTSNPN and CDR2 SVGIG come from the germline V gene (reference sequence). The CDR3 totals 14 residues. The V end lost 6 bases, the J end lost 4 bases, and 13 bases lay between the germline ends. DNA for the CDR3: TGTGCCTGCAACGAGGGGGTGTATAATTCACCCCTCCACTTT. Its protein product is CACNEGVYNSPLHF.

The rearrangement joins TRBV5-1 to TRBJ1-2, with TRBD1 matching over 7 bases. CDR1 and CDR2 (germline): SGHRS, YFSETQ. The trim removed 4 bases at V and 8 bases at J, leaving 11 bases unmatched. The CDR3 length is 14 residues. CDR3 nucleotide sequence: TGCGCCAGCAGCCCGGCAAGGGGGCCTCGGGGCTACACCTTC. This encodes CASSPARGPRGYTF.

This clonotype has a count of ten or more. The CDR3 protein is CASSLEGTGHTEAFF. DNA for the CDR3: TGTGCCAGCAGCTTGGAGGGAACAGGCCACACTGAAGCTTTCTTT. J is TRBJ1-1 and V is TRBV7-9, with D perhaps matching TRBD1 (5 bases). Trimming left V 3 bases short and J 3 bases short, with 14 bases between. Germline lookup yields CDR1 SEHNR and CDR2 FQNEAQ (reference sequence). The CDR3 has 15 residues.

The chain carries TRBV6-1 and TRBJ2-1, with 12 bases aligning to TRBD2. CDR1 is MNHNS and CDR2 is SASEGT in the germline V gene. The length of the CDR3 is 16 residues. The V segment lost 3 bases and the J segment 2 bases; nucleotides outside the gene matches: 2. CDR3 DNA sequence: TGTGCCAGCAGTGATGGACTAGCGGGAACCTACAATGAGCAGTTCTTC. It translates to CASSDGLAGTYNEQFF.

This clonotype was observed at least ten times. The V and J genes are TRBV12-3 or TRBV12-4 and TRBJ2-1; tentatively, D is TRBD1 or TRBD2 (5 bases each). The CDR3 extends over 13 amino acids. V shed 6 bases and J shed 4 bases, with 10 bases lying between them. CDR3 in amino acids: CASSQGRYNEQFF. Here the CDR3 DNA reads TGTGCCAGCAGCCAGGGACGGTACAATGAGCAGTTCTTC.

The chain links TRBV11-2 to TRBJ2-3; TRBD1 matches 7 bases. V dropped 4 bases and J dropped 2; count of bases not matched to a gene: 9. CDR3 length: 16 amino acids. In germline, CDR1 is SGHAT, CDR2 FQNNGV. CDR3 sequence (DNA): TGTGCCAGCAGCTATTCCCGGGACAGATACACAGATACGCAGTATTTT. This codes for CASSYSRDRYTDTQYF.

On this clonotype itself: One base away lies a much larger clone, so this may be a sequencing read error. The V and J genes are TRBV28 and TRBJ2-1; D gene unclear. Germline CDR1 MDHEN, CDR2 SYDVKM. The CDR3 contains 16 residues. The CDR3 DNA sequence: TGTGCCGGCAGTTTAGATTTGTACAGTTCCTACAATGAGCAGTTCTTC. Its protein product is CAGSLDLYSSYNEQFF.